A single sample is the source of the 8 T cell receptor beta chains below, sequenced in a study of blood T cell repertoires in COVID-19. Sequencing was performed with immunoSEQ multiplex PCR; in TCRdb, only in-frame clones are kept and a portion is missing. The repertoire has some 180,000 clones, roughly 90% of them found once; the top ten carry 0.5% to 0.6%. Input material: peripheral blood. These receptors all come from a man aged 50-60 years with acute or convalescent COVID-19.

The CDR3 DNA sequence: TGTGCCAGCAGCTTAGAAAGGACAGGGGCACGAGAGACCCAGTACTTC. Its translation is CASSLERTGARETQYF. The rearrangement links TRBV7-9 to TRBJ2-5; 9 bases align to TRBD1. The CDR3 extends over 16 amino acids. Germline values: CDR1 SEHNR, CDR2 FQNEAQ (reference sequence). Losses at the gene ends were 1 base for V and 4 bases for J; bases not matched to a gene: 7.

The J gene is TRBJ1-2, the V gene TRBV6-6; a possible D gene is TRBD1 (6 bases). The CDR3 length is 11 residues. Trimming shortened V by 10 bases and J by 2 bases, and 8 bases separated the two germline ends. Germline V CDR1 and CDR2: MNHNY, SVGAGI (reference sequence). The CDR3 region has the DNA TGTGCCACCCAGGGGAACTATGGCTACACCTTC. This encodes CATQGNYGYTF.

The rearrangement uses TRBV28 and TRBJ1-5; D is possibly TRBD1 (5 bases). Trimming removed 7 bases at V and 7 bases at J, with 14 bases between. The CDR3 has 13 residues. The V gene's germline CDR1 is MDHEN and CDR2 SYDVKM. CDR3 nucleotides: TGTGCCAGCAAGGCAGGGTCGTGGCAGCCCCAGCATTTT. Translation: CASKAGSWQPQHF.

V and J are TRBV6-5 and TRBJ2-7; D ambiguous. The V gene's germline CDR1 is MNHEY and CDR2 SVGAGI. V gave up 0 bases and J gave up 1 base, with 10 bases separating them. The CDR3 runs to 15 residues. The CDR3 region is CASSYSRHLSYEQYF. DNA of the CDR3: TGTGCCAGCAGTTACTCGAGGCACTTGTCCTACGAGCAGTACTTC.

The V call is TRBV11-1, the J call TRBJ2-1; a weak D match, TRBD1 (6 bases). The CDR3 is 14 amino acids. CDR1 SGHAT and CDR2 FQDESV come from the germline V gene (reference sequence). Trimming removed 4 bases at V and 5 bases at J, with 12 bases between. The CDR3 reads CASSSSAGDNEQFF. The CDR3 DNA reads TGTGCCAGCAGCTCCTCGGCAGGGGACAATGAGCAGTTCTTC.

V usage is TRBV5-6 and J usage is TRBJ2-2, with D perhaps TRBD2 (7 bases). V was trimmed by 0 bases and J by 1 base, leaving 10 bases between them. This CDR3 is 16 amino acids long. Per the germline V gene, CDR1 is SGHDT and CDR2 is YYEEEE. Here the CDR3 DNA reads TGTGCCAGCAGCTTGGGCGGGGGCTGGAACACCGGGGAGCTGTTTTTT. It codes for CASSLGGGWNTGELFF.

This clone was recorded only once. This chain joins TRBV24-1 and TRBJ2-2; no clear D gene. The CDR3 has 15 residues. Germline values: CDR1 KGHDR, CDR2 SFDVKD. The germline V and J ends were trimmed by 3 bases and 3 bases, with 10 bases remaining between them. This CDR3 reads CATSDSPAYTGELFF. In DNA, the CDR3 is TGTGCCACCAGTGATAGCCCTGCGTACACCGGGGAGCTGTTTTTT.

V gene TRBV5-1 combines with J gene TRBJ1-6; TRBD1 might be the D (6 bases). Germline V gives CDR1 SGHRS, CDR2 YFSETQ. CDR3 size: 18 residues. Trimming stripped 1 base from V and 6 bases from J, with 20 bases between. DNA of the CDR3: TGCGCCAGCAGCTTGTTGTTATCGGCCGGGACATCTAATTCACCCCTCCACTTT. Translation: CASSLLLSAGTSNSPLHF.